This T cell receptor (beta chain) stems from a study of blood T cell repertoires in COVID-19. Study-wide background: Sample material is recorded as cDNA or gDNA derived from T cells, B-cell-depleted T cells, or PBMCs.

V lost 4 bases to trimming and J lost 8 bases, with 15 bases between them. CDR1 is LNHDA, CDR2 SQIVND, per germline (reference sequence). The CDR3 loop spans 13 amino acids. The authors' processing: Reference gene primer amplification in the assay estimated nucleated cell counts. Assay used: immunoSEQ multiplex PCR; TCRdb lists only in-frame clones, some missing. D and trimming were read from the DNA, whereas the V and J calls and clone size are those reported in that table. The sample has over 45,000 clones, roughly 87% seen once. The chain links TRBV19 to TRBJ2-7, with unresolved D. The material sequenced was peripheral blood. The TCR sequence derives from a man aged 50 or older with active COVID-19. This CDR3 is CASSRFTSAQQYF. The CDR3 DNA follows: TGTGCCAGTAGTAGATTTACATCCGCCCAGCAGTACTTC.